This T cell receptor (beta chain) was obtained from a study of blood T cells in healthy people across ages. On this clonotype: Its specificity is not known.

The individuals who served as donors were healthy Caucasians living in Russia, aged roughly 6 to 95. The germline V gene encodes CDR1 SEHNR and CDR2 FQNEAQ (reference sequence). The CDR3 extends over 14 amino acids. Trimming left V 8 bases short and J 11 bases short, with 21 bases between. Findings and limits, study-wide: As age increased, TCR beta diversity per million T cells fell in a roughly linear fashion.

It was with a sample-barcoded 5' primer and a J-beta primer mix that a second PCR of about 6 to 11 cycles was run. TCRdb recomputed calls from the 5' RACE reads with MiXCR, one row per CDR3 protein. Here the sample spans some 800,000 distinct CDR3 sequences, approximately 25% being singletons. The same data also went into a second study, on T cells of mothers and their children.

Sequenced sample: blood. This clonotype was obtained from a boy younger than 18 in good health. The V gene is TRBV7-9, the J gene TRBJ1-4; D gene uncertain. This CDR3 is CASGRADTSGKLFF. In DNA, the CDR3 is TGTGCCAGCGGCCGGGCCGACACCTCGGGGAAACTGTTTTTT.